A selection of T cell receptor beta chains follows, all from one sample in a study of blood T cell repertoires in COVID-19. The repertoire was sequenced with immunoSEQ multiplex PCR; TCRdb's copy has only in-frame clones and lacks some. The data show under 90,000 clones, approximately 90% seen once. The material sequenced was peripheral blood. These receptors all come from a woman between 45 and 65 years old with COVID-19, enrolled during active disease. Both conserved end residues are trimmed from each CDR3. Each record gives: clone size, V gene, J gene, CDR3 protein. Rows give clone size only sometimes, using once, few, many, or a class for an expanded clone.

clone_size: NA; v_call: TRBV18; j_call: TRBJ1-1; cdr3_aa: ASSPDTEAF
clone_size: NA; v_call: TRBV6-5; j_call: TRBJ2-1; cdr3_aa: ASSYVAGQQF
clone_size: NA; v_call: TRBV4-1; j_call: TRBJ2-5; cdr3_aa: ASSRTGRQETQY
clone_size: NA; v_call: TRBV23-1; j_call: TRBJ2-7; cdr3_aa: ALEKEEYEQY
clone_size: NA; v_call: TRBV7-9; j_call: TRBJ1-2; cdr3_aa: ASSWDSQTYGYT
clone_size: NA; v_call: TRBV4-3; j_call: TRBJ2-2; cdr3_aa: ASSQDVTSGRSSHRTGELF
clone_size: NA; v_call: TRBV24-1; j_call: TRBJ2-5; cdr3_aa: ATSDRRGQETQY
clone_size: NA; v_call: TRBV5-1; j_call: TRBJ2-7; cdr3_aa: ASSLGISGSYEQY
clone_size: NA; v_call: TRBV7-2; j_call: TRBJ2-2; cdr3_aa: ASSGSGSRTGELF
clone_size: NA; v_call: TRBV19; j_call: TRBJ2-1; cdr3_aa: ASRLGRGYNEQF
clone_size: NA; v_call: TRBV29-1; j_call: TRBJ1-1; cdr3_aa: SVDGGAGGGAF
clone_size: NA; v_call: TRBV6-2/TRBV6-3; j_call: TRBJ2-3; cdr3_aa: ASSEFTDTQY
clone_size: NA; v_call: TRBV4-2; j_call: TRBJ2-3; cdr3_aa: ASSQSRGREQY
clone_size: once; v_call: TRBV30; j_call: TRBJ2-7; cdr3_aa: AWDRGYEQY
clone_size: NA; v_call: TRBV6-2/TRBV6-3; j_call: TRBJ2-6; cdr3_aa: ASSYSSPTGTGANVLT
clone_size: NA; v_call: TRBV5-1; j_call: TRBJ1-1; cdr3_aa: ASRQGLSATEAF
clone_size: NA; v_call: TRBV30; j_call: TRBJ2-3; cdr3_aa: AWSPLLAGGPV
clone_size: NA; v_call: TRBV19; j_call: TRBJ1-1; cdr3_aa: ASSIGSQGPEAF
clone_size: NA; v_call: TRBV3-1/TRBV3-2; j_call: TRBJ2-7; cdr3_aa: ASRSSYEQY
clone_size: NA; v_call: TRBV6-2/TRBV6-3; j_call: TRBJ2-1; cdr3_aa: ASSYGERGFNEQF
clone_size: once; v_call: TRBV5-8; j_call: TRBJ2-1; cdr3_aa: ASSLWDTGEQF
clone_size: NA; v_call: TRBV28; j_call: TRBJ1-2; cdr3_aa: ASRDPGQRYGYT
clone_size: NA; v_call: TRBV7-8; j_call: TRBJ1-3; cdr3_aa: ASSLGAGNGNTIY
clone_size: NA; v_call: TRBV6-5; j_call: TRBJ1-4; cdr3_aa: ASSLNRREKLF
clone_size: NA; v_call: TRBV7-2; j_call: TRBJ2-7; cdr3_aa: ASSLAGGVGQY
clone_size: NA; v_call: TRBV2; j_call: TRBJ2-6; cdr3_aa: ASSERRRHSSGANVLT
clone_size: NA; v_call: TRBV6-6; j_call: TRBJ1-1; cdr3_aa: ASLGTASNTEAF
clone_size: NA; v_call: TRBV6-1; j_call: TRBJ2-3; cdr3_aa: ASSELGTQY
clone_size: NA; v_call: TRBV2; j_call: TRBJ2-1; cdr3_aa: AGGRGGNEQF
clone_size: once; v_call: TRBV19; j_call: TRBJ1-3; cdr3_aa: ASTAWARSGNTIY
clone_size: NA; v_call: TRBV6-2/TRBV6-3; j_call: TRBJ1-5; cdr3_aa: ASSRQGPTNQPQH
clone_size: NA; v_call: TRBV19; j_call: TRBJ2-7; cdr3_aa: ASSSSVRTYEQY
clone_size: NA; v_call: TRBV30; j_call: TRBJ1-1; cdr3_aa: AWSDRGGPTEAF
clone_size: NA; v_call: TRBV19; j_call: TRBJ1-5; cdr3_aa: ATYPTGGIGNQPQH
clone_size: NA; v_call: TRBV29-1; j_call: TRBJ2-1; cdr3_aa: SVEDLLAVFTRDNEQF
clone_size: NA; v_call: TRBV10-1; j_call: TRBJ2-2; cdr3_aa: ASSEISGNTGELF
clone_size: NA; v_call: TRBV19; j_call: TRBJ2-3; cdr3_aa: ASSGGLAGAPSTDTQY
clone_size: NA; v_call: TRBV7-3; j_call: TRBJ2-2; cdr3_aa: ASSPGTSGGELF
clone_size: NA; v_call: TRBV6-2/TRBV6-3; j_call: TRBJ2-7; cdr3_aa: ASSPLGGVGYEQY
clone_size: NA; v_call: TRBV20-1; j_call: TRBJ1-1; cdr3_aa: SAEGFAEAF
clone_size: NA; v_call: TRBV7-3; j_call: TRBJ2-1; cdr3_aa: ASSLRLGAGGANEQF
clone_size: NA; v_call: TRBV14; j_call: TRBJ2-7; cdr3_aa: ASSQSLAGGYEQY
clone_size: few; v_call: TRBV10-3; j_call: TRBJ1-1; cdr3_aa: AITRTLNTEAF
clone_size: few; v_call: TRBV7-6; j_call: TRBJ1-2; cdr3_aa: ASSPTGSSGYT
clone_size: NA; v_call: TRBV2; j_call: TRBJ2-7; cdr3_aa: ASSGWTSGSYEQY
clone_size: NA; v_call: TRBV18; j_call: TRBJ2-3; cdr3_aa: ASSPRIPTGTDTQY
clone_size: NA; v_call: TRBV20-1; j_call: TRBJ1-1; cdr3_aa: SASRAPGSQRTEAF
clone_size: NA; v_call: TRBV27; j_call: TRBJ2-7; cdr3_aa: ASSFSGRIPRAGGEQY
clone_size: NA; v_call: TRBV28; j_call: TRBJ2-4; cdr3_aa: AVETGKIQY
clone_size: NA; v_call: TRBV6-5; j_call: TRBJ2-7; cdr3_aa: ASSPYTGPYEQY
clone_size: NA; v_call: TRBV27; j_call: TRBJ2-7; cdr3_aa: ASSWTSGPKY
clone_size: few; v_call: TRBV3-1/TRBV3-2; j_call: TRBJ2-1; cdr3_aa: ASSQVRGLNEQF
clone_size: NA; v_call: TRBV5-1; j_call: TRBJ2-5; cdr3_aa: ASSLTQGKVETQY
clone_size: NA; v_call: TRBV9; j_call: TRBJ2-1; cdr3_aa: ASSGPAGNEQF
clone_size: NA; v_call: TRBV3-1/TRBV3-2; j_call: TRBJ1-4; cdr3_aa: ASSQGRVGEKLF
clone_size: NA; v_call: TRBV19; j_call: TRBJ2-5; cdr3_aa: ASSPASGRYHYSQETQY
clone_size: NA; v_call: TRBV5-6; j_call: TRBJ1-3; cdr3_aa: ASSLGQAYSGNTIY
clone_size: NA; v_call: TRBV19; j_call: TRBJ1-5; cdr3_aa: ATQRGQGAYQPQH
clone_size: NA; v_call: TRBV7-2; j_call: TRBJ2-2; cdr3_aa: ASSLEGAANTGELF
clone_size: few; v_call: TRBV30; j_call: TRBJ1-5; cdr3_aa: ALGQANQPQH